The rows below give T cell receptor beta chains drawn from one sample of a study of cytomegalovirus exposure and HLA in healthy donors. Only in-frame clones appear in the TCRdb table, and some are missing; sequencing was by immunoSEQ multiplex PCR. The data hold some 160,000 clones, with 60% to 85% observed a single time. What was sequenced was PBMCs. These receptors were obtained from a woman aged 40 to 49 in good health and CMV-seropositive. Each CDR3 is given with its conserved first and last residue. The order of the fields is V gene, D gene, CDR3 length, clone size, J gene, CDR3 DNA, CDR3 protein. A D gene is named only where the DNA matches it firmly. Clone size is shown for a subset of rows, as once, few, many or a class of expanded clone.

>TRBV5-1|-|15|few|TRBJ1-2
TGCGCCAGCAGCATGCCGGGACAAACAAACTATGGCTACACCTTC
CASSMPGQTNYGYTF
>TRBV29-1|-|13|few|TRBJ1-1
TGCAGCGTTGAGTACAGTACAAACACTGAAGCTTTCTTT
CSVEYSTNTEAFF
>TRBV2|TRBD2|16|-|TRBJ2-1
TGTGCCAGCAGCGCGGGGGGTACCCTCTCCTACAATGAGCAGTTCTTC
CASSAGGTLSYNEQFF
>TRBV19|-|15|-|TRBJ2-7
TGTGCCAGTAGTATGCTGGGGGATCGAGGGGGCGAGCAGTACTTC
CASSMLGDRGGEQYF
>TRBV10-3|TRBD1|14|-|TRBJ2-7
TGTGCCATCAGACCTACGACAGGGGATCTCGAGCAGTACTTC
CAIRPTTGDLEQYF
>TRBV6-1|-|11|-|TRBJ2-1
TGTGCCAGCAGTGCGCGAGAGGATGAGTTCTTC
CASSAREDEFF
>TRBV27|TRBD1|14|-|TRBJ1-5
TGTGCCAGCAGTAATAGACAGGGCTGGCAGCCCCAGCATTTT
CASSNRQGWQPQHF
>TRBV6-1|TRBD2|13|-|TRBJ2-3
TGTGCCAGTAGAGTCAGCGGGGGGGATACGCAGTATTTT
CASRVSGGDTQYF
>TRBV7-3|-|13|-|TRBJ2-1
TGTGCCAGCAGCTCGGACAGTAGGAATGAGCAGTTCTTC
CASSSDSRNEQFF
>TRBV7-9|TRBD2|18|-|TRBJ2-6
TGTGCCAGCAGCTCAGGGACTAGCGGGGGATTCGGGGCCAACGTCCTGACTTTC
CASSSGTSGGFGANVLTF
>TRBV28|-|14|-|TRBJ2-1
TGTGCCAGCAGTCCCCGAACGGGGGAGGATGAGCAGTTCTTC
CASSPRTGEDEQFF
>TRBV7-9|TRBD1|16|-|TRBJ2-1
TGTGCCAGCAGCTTAGGGGACAGGGGACCCTACAATGAGCAGTTCTTC
CASSLGDRGPYNEQFF
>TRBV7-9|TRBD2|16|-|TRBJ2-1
TGTGCCAGCAGCTCAGCAGCGGGGGGGCCGGGTAATGAGCAGTTCTTC
CASSSAAGGPGNEQFF
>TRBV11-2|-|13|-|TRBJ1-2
TGTGCCAGCAGCTTCCGACAGCTCTATGGCTACACCTTC
CASSFRQLYGYTF
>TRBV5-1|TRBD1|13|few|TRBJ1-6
TGTGCCAGCAACGGACAGGGGAGTTCACCCCTCCACTTT
CASNGQGSSPLHF
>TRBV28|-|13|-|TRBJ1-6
TGTGCCAGCAGGGCCAACTATAATTCACCCCTCCACTTT
CASRANYNSPLHF
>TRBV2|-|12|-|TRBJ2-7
TGTGCCAGCAAAGGCAGGGATTACGAGCAGTACTTC
CASKGRDYEQYF
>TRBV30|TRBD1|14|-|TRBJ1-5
TGTGCCTGGAATTCGGGACAGGGCAATCAGCCCCAGCATTTT
CAWNSGQGNQPQHF
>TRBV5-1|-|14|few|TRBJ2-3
TGCGCCAGCAGCTGGATGGACACCACAGATACGCAGTATTTT
CASSWMDTTDTQYF
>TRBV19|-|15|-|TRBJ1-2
TGTGCCAGTAGTATGGAGGCGCAGTCCCACTATGGCTACACCTTC
CASSMEAQSHYGYTF
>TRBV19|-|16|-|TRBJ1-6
TGTGCCAGTACCCAACAACCAGCGGGTGTTAGTTCACCCCTCCACTTT
CASTQQPAGVSSPLHF
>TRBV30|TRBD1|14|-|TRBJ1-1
TGTGCCTGGAGTGGACAGGGCACTAACACTGAAGCTTTCTTT
CAWSGQGTNTEAFF
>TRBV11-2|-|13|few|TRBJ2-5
TGTGCCAGCAGCCGGGACATCCAAGAGACCCAGTACTTC
CASSRDIQETQYF
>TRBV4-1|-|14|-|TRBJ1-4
TGCGCCAGCAGCCAAGGGTTGACGGGGGAAAAACTGTTTTTT
CASSQGLTGEKLFF
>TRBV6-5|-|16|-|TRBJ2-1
TGTGCCAGCAGTTACCCCTCGGGGTCGGGCTACAATGAGCAGTTCTTC
CASSYPSGSGYNEQFF
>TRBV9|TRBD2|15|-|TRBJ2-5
TGTGCCAGCAGCGTTAATAGCGGGGGGGAGAAGACCCAGTACTTC
CASSVNSGGEKTQYF
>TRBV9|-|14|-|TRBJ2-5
TGTGCCAGCAGCTTTGAGACTGAGGGAGAGACCCAGTACTTC
CASSFETEGETQYF
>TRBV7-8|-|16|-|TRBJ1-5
TGTGCCAGCAGCTTAGGGGGGTCGGGGGGATATCAGCCCCAGCATTTT
CASSLGGSGGYQPQHF
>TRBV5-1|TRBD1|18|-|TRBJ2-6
TGCGCCAGCAGCTTGGGGACAGGATTCCTCTCTGGGGCCAACGGCCTGACTTTC
CASSLGTGFLSGANGLTF
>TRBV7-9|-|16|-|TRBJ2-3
TGTGCCAGCAGCCCGAGGTTGGTAGCCGCAACAGATACGCAGTATTTT
CASSPRLVAATDTQYF
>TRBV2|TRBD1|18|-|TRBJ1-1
TGTGCCAGCAGCGATCCCGGACAGGGGCGGGCCATGAACACTGAAGCTTTCTTT
CASSDPGQGRAMNTEAFF
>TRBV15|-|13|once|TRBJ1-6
TGTGCCACCAGCAGAGGGGAGGGTTCACCCCTCCACTTT
CATSRGEGSPLHF
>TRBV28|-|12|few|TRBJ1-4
TGTGCCAGCAGCACGGGGAATGAAAAACTGTTTTTT
CASSTGNEKLFF
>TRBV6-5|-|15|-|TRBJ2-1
TGTGCCAGCAGTGCCCGACAGGCCGCCTACAATGAGCAGTTCTTC
CASSARQAAYNEQFF
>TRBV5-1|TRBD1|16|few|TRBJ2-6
TGCGCCAGCAGCACCCTGGACAGGTCTGGGGCCAACGTCCTGACTTTC
CASSTLDRSGANVLTF
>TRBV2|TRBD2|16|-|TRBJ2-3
TGTGCCAGCAGTGCTCTGCGGGGGAGGGTGACAGATACGCAGTATTTT
CASSALRGRVTDTQYF
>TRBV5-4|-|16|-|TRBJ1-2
TGTGCCAGCAGCTCCCCCGGTGAGAGGCCAAACTATGGCTACACCTTC
CASSSPGERPNYGYTF
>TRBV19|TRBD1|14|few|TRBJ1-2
TGTGCCAGTAGCCTTGAGGACAGGGGGCATGGCTACACCTTC
CASSLEDRGHGYTF
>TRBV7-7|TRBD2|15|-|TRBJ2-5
TGTGCTAGCAGCTCCTCTCTGGCGGGGGGAGAGACCCAGTACTTC
CASSSSLAGGETQYF
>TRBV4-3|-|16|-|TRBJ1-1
TGCGCCAGCAGCCAAGATGAATGGGTGAGGGAGATTGAAGCTTTCTTT
CASSQDEWVREIEAFF
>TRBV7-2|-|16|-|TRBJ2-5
TGTGCCAGCAGCTTAGCGCTGGGGCTAGGGCAAGAGACCCAGTACTTC
CASSLALGLGQETQYF
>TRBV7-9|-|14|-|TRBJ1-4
TGTGCCAGCAGCTTGTCGACAGATTATGAAAAACTGTTTTTT
CASSLSTDYEKLFF
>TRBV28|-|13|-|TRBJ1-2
TGTGCCAGCAGGCGTCTGGGGGCCTATGGCTACACCTTC
CASRRLGAYGYTF
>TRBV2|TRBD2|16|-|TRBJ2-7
TGTGCCAGCAGTGAATGGGCCGGGACTAGCGGCTACGAGCAGTACTTC
CASSEWAGTSGYEQYF
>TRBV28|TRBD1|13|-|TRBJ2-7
TGTGCCAGCCGAAACCCAGGGGGCTACGAGCAGTACTTC
CASRNPGGYEQYF
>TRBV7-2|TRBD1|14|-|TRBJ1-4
TGTGCCAGCAGCTTAGGAGGGGGCAATGAAAAACTGTTTTTT
CASSLGGGNEKLFF
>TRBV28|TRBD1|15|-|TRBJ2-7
TGTGCCAGCAACCCCCCGGGACAGGGCTTCGGGGAGCAGTACTTC
CASNPPGQGFGEQYF
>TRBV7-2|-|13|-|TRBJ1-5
TGTGCCAGCAGCTTGGTCAGGGATCAGCCCCAGCATTTT
CASSLVRDQPQHF
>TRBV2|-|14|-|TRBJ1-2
TGTGCCAGCAGTGTAAGGACTTTCGGGGAAGGCTACACCTTC
CASSVRTFGEGYTF
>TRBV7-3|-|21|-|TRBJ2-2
TGTGCCAGCAGCTTAAGGCCTCCGAGGGCAGGGGCGAACGCGAACACCGGGGAGCTGTTTTTT
CASSLRPPRAGANANTGELFF
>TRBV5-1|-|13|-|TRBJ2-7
TGCGCCAGCAGCCACGTGGAGCCCTACGAGCAGTACTTC
CASSHVEPYEQYF
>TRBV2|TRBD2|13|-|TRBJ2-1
TGTGCCAGCGGGACTAGCGGGGGGGCGCGGCAGTTCTTC
CASGTSGGARQFF
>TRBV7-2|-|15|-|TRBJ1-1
TGTGCCAGCAGCTCCCCCGGAGCGTTAGGCACTGAAGCTTTCTTT
CASSSPGALGTEAFF
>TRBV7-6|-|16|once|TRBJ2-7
TGTGCCAGCAGCCAATCCGCTGCCGGGGTCTACTACGAGCAGTACTTC
CASSQSAAGVYYEQYF
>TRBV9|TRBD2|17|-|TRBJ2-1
TGTGCCAGCAGCAGGGGGACCGGGAGGGGGACTAACAATGAGCAGTTCTTC
CASSRGTGRGTNNEQFF